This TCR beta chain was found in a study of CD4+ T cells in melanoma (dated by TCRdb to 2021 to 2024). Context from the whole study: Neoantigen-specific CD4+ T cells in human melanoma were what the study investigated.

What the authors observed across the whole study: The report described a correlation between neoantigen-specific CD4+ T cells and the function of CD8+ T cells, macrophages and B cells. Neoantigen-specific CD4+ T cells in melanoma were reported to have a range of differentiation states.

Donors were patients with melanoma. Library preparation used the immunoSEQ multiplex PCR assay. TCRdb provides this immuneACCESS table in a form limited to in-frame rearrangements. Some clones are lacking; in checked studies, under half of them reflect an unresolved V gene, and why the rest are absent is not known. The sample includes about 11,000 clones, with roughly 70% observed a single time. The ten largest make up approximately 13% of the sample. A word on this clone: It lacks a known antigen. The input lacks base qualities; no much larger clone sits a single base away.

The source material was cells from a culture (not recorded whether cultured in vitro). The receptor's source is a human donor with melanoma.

The CDR3 protein sequence reads: CASSPGTASTDTQYF. The DNA sequence reads TGTGCCAGCAGCCCCGGGACAGCTAGCACAGATACGCAGTATTTT. The rearrangement joined TRBV2 to TRBJ2-3; 7 central bases correspond to TRBD1. Germline trimming: 6 bases from V, 0 bases from J; junction bases outside gene matches: 6. The CDR3, cysteine through phenylalanine, is 15 amino acids long. The read is trimmed to its CDR3 DNA, 45 bases read in frame from base 1. For CDR1 and CDR2, the germline V gene lists SNHLY and FYNNEI. When the CDR3 is completed using the reference TRBV2 and TRBJ2-3 genes on either side, the full variable domain is EPEVTQTPSHQVTQMGQEVILRCVPISNHLYFYWYRQILGQKVEFLVSFYNNEISEKSEIFDDQFSVERPDGSNFTLKIRSTKLEDSAMYFCASSPGTASTDTQYFGPGTRLTVL.